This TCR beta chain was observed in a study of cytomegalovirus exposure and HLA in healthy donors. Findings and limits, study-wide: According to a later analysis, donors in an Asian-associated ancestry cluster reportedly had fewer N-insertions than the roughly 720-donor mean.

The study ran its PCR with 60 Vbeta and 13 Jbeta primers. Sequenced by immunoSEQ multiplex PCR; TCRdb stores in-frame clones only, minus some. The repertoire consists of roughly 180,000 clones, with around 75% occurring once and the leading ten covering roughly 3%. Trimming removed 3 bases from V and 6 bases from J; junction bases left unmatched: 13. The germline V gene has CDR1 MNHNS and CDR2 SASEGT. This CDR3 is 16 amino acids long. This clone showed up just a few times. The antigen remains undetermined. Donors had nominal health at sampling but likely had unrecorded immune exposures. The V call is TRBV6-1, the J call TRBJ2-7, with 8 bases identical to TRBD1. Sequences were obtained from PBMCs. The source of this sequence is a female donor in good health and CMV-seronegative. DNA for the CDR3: TGTGCCAGCAGTGACACCGGGACAGGACCCCCCCCCGAGCAGTACTTC. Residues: CASSDTGTGPPPEQYF.